The text below deals with one T cell receptor beta chain. What it binds is unknown. A much larger clone differs by one base, so this may be a read error. The germline gives CDR1 MNHEY, CDR2 SVGAGI. This CDR3 is built from 13 residues. The record originates from a study of glioma-infiltrating T cells. In the study overall: WHO grade II oligodendrogliomas or astrocytomas, plus non-recurrent WHO grade IV glioblastomas, were sampled. Study results and caveats: Signature shared blood CDR3 motifs were enriched in low-divergence and depleted in high-divergence patients.

Using RNA template, CDR3s of TCR alpha and beta were amplified with iRepertoire arm-PCR. One-step reverse transcription and amplification started from around 100-400 ng of tissue mRNA or PBMC total RNA. TCRdb re-analysed the multiplex PCR reads in MiXCR, keeping a single row per CDR3 protein. The sample comprises a few hundred thousand distinct CDR3 sequences, around 38% of which are singletons, and about 12% rests with the top ten. The sample was glioma tissue, nonneoplastic brain tissue, or PBMCs (not recorded which). This TCR was recovered from a human donor with low-grade glioma or glioblastoma, undergoing nonglioma brain surgery, or in good health (not recorded which). This chain uses TRBV6-5 with TRBJ2-1; the D is unclear. This chain's CDR3 is CAGSYPIWGEQFF. CDR3 in DNA: TGTGCCGGCAGTTACCCGATCTGGGGAGAGCAGTTCTTC.